The clone carrying this T cell receptor beta chain has just one count. Its target is not known. This CDR3 has 13 amino acids. CDR1 is SQVTM and CDR2 is ANQGSEA in the germline V gene. V lost 7 bases to trimming and J lost 12 bases, with 24 bases between them. Researchers ran the PCR with 60 Vbeta and 13 Jbeta primers. TCRdb keeps only in-frame clones here, not all; method: immunoSEQ multiplex PCR. The sample holds some 200,000 clones, approximately 80% seen once. The data derive from a study of cytomegalovirus exposure and HLA in healthy donors. Findings and limits, study-wide: High specificity and sensitivity for cytomegalovirus status were reported for the classifier.

This receptor was taken from a girl aged 10-17 years in good health and CMV-seronegative. The V and J genes are TRBV29-1 and TRBJ1-2; possible D gene TRBD1, 5 bases. The sequencing sample was made of PBMCs. The CDR3 DNA reads TGCAGCGCCCCGACAGCGCCTGGACGGGGGGACACCTTC. It specifies CSAPTAPGRGDTF.